This entry concerns a single T cell receptor beta chain. The antigen is undetermined. Unrecorded immune exposures were likely, despite nominal health at sampling. These data come from a study of cytomegalovirus exposure and HLA in healthy donors. A multiplex PCR was run with 60 Vbeta primers and 13 Jbeta primers. In the source study's methods: The count from a later analysis was some 83 million unique TCR beta chains, some 12 million of them shared. Profiled with immunoSEQ multiplex PCR; TCRdb holds only in-frame clones, not every one. The DNA was the basis for D and trimming; V, J and clone size are from that table. This sample has 200,000 to 250,000 clones, with 75% to 90% found just once. Germline values: CDR1 SGHKS, CDR2 YYEKEE (reference sequence). With 1 base clipped from V and 2 bases from J, the junction kept 0 bases outside the gene matches. The CDR3 extends over 15 amino acids. The study, taken as a whole, reports: V- and J-gene trimming in TCR beta was tied to a missense DCLRE1C variant by an analysis performed later.

This receptor was obtained from a boy aged 2-9 years in good health and CMV-seronegative. The source material was PBMCs. V is TRBV5-5 and J is TRBJ2-6, with 7 bases matching TRBD1. The chain's CDR3 is CASSLTGAGANVLTF. DNA of the CDR3: TGTGCCAGCAGCTTGACAGGGGCTGGGGCCAACGTCCTGACTTTC.